These 30 T cell receptor beta chains were sequenced from one sample in a study of T cells in Graves' hyperthyroidism and ophthalmopathy. Regions amplified from RNA transcripts were the TCR beta CDR3 regions. When the TCR CDR3 underwent first-round RT-PCR, the HTBI primer set was used. From the multiplex PCR reads, TCRdb called clonotypes with MiXCR, one entry per CDR3 protein. The sample lists a few hundred thousand distinct CDR3 sequences, less than 25% occurring once. The specimen was blood. The source is a man aged 18 to 29 with Graves' hyperthyroidism.

This clonotype was recorded at least ten times. The CDR3: CASSQVVPGAYGYTF. The DNA of the CDR3 is TGCGCCAGCAGCCAAGTGGTTCCAGGTGCCTATGGCTACACCTTC. The chain joins TRBV4-1 to TRBJ1-2; no clear D gene. Trimming shortened V by 1 base and J by 4 bases, and 13 bases separated the two germline ends. This CDR3 has 15 amino acids. The V gene's germline CDR1 is MGHRA and CDR2 YSYEKL.

Many counts were recorded for this clonotype. The CDR3: CSAFGGGSYEQYF. The CDR3 DNA follows: TGCAGTGCTTTCGGGGGGGGATCCTACGAGCAGTACTTC. The chain joins TRBV20-1 to TRBJ2-7; 8 nucleotides agree with TRBD2. This CDR3 comprises 13 residues. Germline trimming cut 5 bases from V and 1 base from J; bases unmatched to any gene: 4. Germline V CDR1 and CDR2: DFQATT, SNEGSKA (reference sequence).

This clonotype appeared many times. The chain combines TRBV27 with TRBJ2-7; 8 nucleotides match TRBD2. Germline-derived CDR1 and CDR2 are MNHEY and SMNVEV (reference sequence). After removal of 1 base from V and 5 bases from J, the junction contained 19 bases not matched to a gene. This CDR3 has 19 residues. The CDR3 region has the DNA TGTGCCAGCAGTTTATGGGTTCGAGGGAGGCTAGCGGGTAGAAACGAGCAGTACTTC. It translates to CASSLWVRGRLAGRNEQYF.

This clonotype was detected once. V is TRBV12-3 or TRBV12-4 and J is TRBJ1-1, with D tentatively TRBD1 (5 bases). The CDR3 spans 14 residues. V lost 7 bases and J 0 bases, leaving 12 bases between the germline ends. The CDR3 sequence: CASTSGRLNTEAFF. CDR3 in DNA: TGTGCCAGCACCTCGGGACGGCTGAACACTGAAGCTTTCTTT.

Concerning this clonotype: One base away lies a much larger clone, so this may be a sequencing read error. The CDR3 end shows no conserved phenylalanine or tryptophan, and so a read error is likely. The rearrangement joins TRBV11-1 to TRBJ1-1, with D maybe TRBD1 (5 bases). This CDR3 has 18 residues. Looked up from germline, CDR1 is SGHAT and CDR2 is FQDESV (reference sequence). The V and J ends lost 5 bases and 3 bases respectively, with 25 bases between them. The DNA for the CDR3 is TGTGCCAGCAGCGCCACCGGGGCCCCGTTAGGATTGGACACTGAAGCTTTCTAT. It yields the protein CASSATGAPLGLDTEAFY.

This clonotype was observed at least ten times. The J gene is TRBJ1-2, the V gene TRBV12-5, with TRBD1 identical over 8 bases. CDR1 is LGHNT, CDR2 FRNRAP, per germline. V shed 7 bases, J shed 6 bases, and the junction held 7 bases outside the gene matches. CDR3 length: 13 amino acids. The CDR3 DNA reads TGTGCTAGTGTCCTGACAGGGGATGATGGCTACACCTTC. Translating it yields CASVLTGDDGYTF.

For this clonotype: Germline and junction disagree at one end, which may indicate a read error. This chain connects TRBV7-9 to TRBJ1-1; weak D call: TRBD1 (6 bases). This CDR3 is 15 amino acids long. CDR1 is SEHNR, CDR2 FQNEAQ, per germline (reference sequence). CDR3 protein: CASSLVIGGGTEAFF. The CDR3 coding sequence is TGTGCCAGCAGCTTAGTGATAGGGGGGGGCACTGAGGCTTTCTTT.

The table lists this clonotype with a few counts. V usage is TRBV24-1 and J usage is TRBJ2-3; D ambiguous. There are 18 residues in the CDR3. In germline, CDR1 is KGHDR, CDR2 SFDVKD. V lost 2 bases to trimming and J lost 0 bases, with 17 bases between them. The CDR3 reads CATSDSSTRTSSTDTQYF. The CDR3, as DNA: TGTGCCACCAGTGATTCATCTACAAGGACCTCTAGCACAGATACGCAGTATTTT.

This clonotype was seen ten or more times. The chain recombines TRBV29-1 with TRBJ2-7; 9 bases are shared with TRBD2. The CDR3 runs to 17 residues. Trimming cost V 6 bases and J 5 bases; bases outside gene matches: 20. Germline CDR1 SQVTM, CDR2 ANQGSEA. Here the CDR3 reads CSVEAPVAGGLEDEQYF. The CDR3, as DNA: TGCAGCGTAGAGGCCCCTGTGGCGGGGGGGCTAGAGGACGAGCAGTACTTC.

The chain is built from TRBV14 and TRBJ2-2, with D unresolved. From germline, CDR1 is SGHDN and CDR2 FVKESK. Trimming took off 5 bases at V and 5 bases at J, with 12 bases between the two ends. The CDR3 extends over 14 amino acids. For the CDR3, the DNA is TGTGCCAGCAGCTCCACCATGGGGACCGGGGAGCTGTTTTTT. Translating it yields CASSSTMGTGELFF.

This clonotype was counted many times. This chain connects TRBV7-9 to TRBJ2-5; D might be TRBD1 or TRBD2, each matching 6 bases. The germline CDR1 and CDR2 sequences are SEHNR and FQNEAQ (reference sequence). V lost 2 bases to trimming and J lost 7 bases, with 11 bases between them. The CDR3 contains 13 residues. CDR3 residues: CASSLIRGGTQYF. The CDR3 bases are TGTGCCAGCAGCTTAATCAGGGGAGGGACCCAGTACTTC.

This clonotype was picked up many times. The rearrangement uses TRBV28 and TRBJ2-2, with TRBD1 matching 11 bases. With 6 bases clipped from V and 6 bases from J, the junction kept 3 bases outside the gene matches. Germline V gene lookup returns CDR1 MDHEN and CDR2 SYDVKM. The CDR3 loop spans 14 amino acids. In nucleotides, the CDR3 is TGTGCCAGCAGGGGACAGGGGGAGGCCGGGGAGCTGTTTTTT. Amino acid sequence: CASRGQGEAGELFF.

V usage is TRBV28 and J usage is TRBJ1-2; 8 bases agree with TRBD1. The germline gives CDR1 MDHEN, CDR2 SYDVKM. The CDR3 sequence is 13 residues long. The ends lost 6 bases at V and 5 bases at J; junction bases unmatched: 5. The CDR3 loop is CASRGQGEYGYTF. Written as DNA, the CDR3 is TGTGCCAGCAGAGGACAGGGCGAGTATGGCTACACCTTC.

The chain recombines TRBV19 with TRBJ1-2; TRBD1 matches at 7 bases. This CDR3 has 13 residues. The V gene's germline CDR1 is LNHDA and CDR2 SQIVND (reference sequence). With V trimmed by 10 bases and J by 3 bases, 8 bases remained unmatched. The CDR3 DNA reads TGTGCCACCCAACCAGGGGGTTACTATGGCTACACCTTC. It yields the protein CATQPGGYYGYTF.

This clonotype has at least ten counts. V usage is TRBV5-1 and J usage is TRBJ2-5, with 11 bases fitting TRBD2. The length of the CDR3 is 19 residues. The V and J ends lost 4 bases and 0 bases, in that order; junction bases with no gene match: 14. Germline CDR1 is SGHRS and CDR2 is YFSETQ. The CDR3 loop reads CASSPPGVRTSGYQETQYF. In nucleotides, the CDR3 is TGCGCCAGCAGCCCTCCGGGTGTACGGACTAGCGGGTACCAAGAGACCCAGTACTTC.

This clonotype was recorded at least ten times. The CDR3 DNA follows: TGCGCCAGCAGCCCAACACTACACAGGGAGAACTCCTACGAGCAGTACTTC. It yields the protein CASSPTLHRENSYEQYF. The chain uses TRBV5-1 and TRBJ2-7, with D tentatively TRBD1 (6 bases). Germline CDR1 SGHRS, CDR2 YFSETQ. V lost 4 bases and J lost 0, with 20 bases in between. CDR3 length: 17 amino acids.

This clonotype was seen at least ten times. The chain employs TRBV28 and TRBJ2-3; possibly TRBD1 or TRBD2 for D (7 bases each). The CDR3 sequence is 14 residues long. Per the germline V gene, CDR1 is MDHEN and CDR2 is SYDVKM. Trimming removed 6 bases at V and 3 bases at J, with 13 bases between. This CDR3 is CASSQGGITDTQYF. In DNA form, the CDR3 reads TGTGCCAGCAGCCAGGGGGGGATTACAGATACGCAGTATTTT.

This clonotype was counted at least ten times. The rearrangement joins TRBV12-3 or TRBV12-4 to TRBJ1-1; maybe TRBD1 (6 bases). The V and J ends lost 3 bases and 0 bases respectively, with 14 bases between them. The CDR3 contains 16 residues. This CDR3 reads CASSLDSWAMNTEAFF. The CDR3 bases are TGTGCCAGCAGTTTGGACAGTTGGGCTATGAACACTGAAGCTTTCTTT.

V gene TRBV12-3 or TRBV12-4 combines with J gene TRBJ2-4, with D possibly being TRBD2 (6 bases). CDR3 length equals 13 residues. V was shortened by 2 bases and J by 8 bases, with 10 bases between the two germline ends. The CDR3 nucleotides are TGTGCCAGCAGTTTACAGGAGGGACACATTCAGTACTTC. Translated, it gives CASSLQEGHIQYF.

This clonotype was observed many times. The rearrangement uses TRBV15 and TRBJ1-5, with D possibly being TRBD1 (5 bases). Germline V gene sequence: CDR1 LNHNV, CDR2 YYDKDF (reference sequence). CDR3 size: 14 residues. V dropped 3 bases and J dropped 7 bases, with 13 bases sitting between them. The CDR3 region is CATSRPGLGQPQHF. The CDR3 DNA is TGTGCCACCAGCAGGCCGGGACTCGGGCAGCCCCAGCATTTT.

This clonotype came up a few times. The chain has TRBV6-5 and TRBJ1-1; 7 bases align to TRBD1. The CDR3 is 16 residues long. Germline trimming cut 4 bases from V and 4 bases from J; bases unmatched to any gene: 12. The germline CDR1 and CDR2 sequences are MNHEY and SVGAGI. The CDR3 here is CASSSPGTGVSTEAFF. The CDR3 coding sequence is TGTGCCAGCAGTTCGCCAGGTACAGGGGTGAGCACTGAAGCTTTCTTT.

This chain connects TRBV2 to TRBJ2-5; D is unclear. The V end lost 7 bases, the J end lost 2 bases, and 5 bases lay between the germline ends. Germline V gene lookup returns CDR1 SNHLY and CDR2 FYNNEI. The CDR3 consists of 11 residues. In DNA form, the CDR3 reads TGTGCCAGCAACAAACAAGAGACCCAGTACTTC. Translation: CASNKQETQYF.

This clonotype was detected ten times or more. V usage is TRBV12-3 or TRBV12-4 and J usage is TRBJ1-3; D is ambiguous. Trimming left V 5 bases short and J 5 bases short, with 19 bases between. CDR3 size: 16 residues. CDR3 protein: CASSTHGQEKRNTIYF. CDR3 DNA: TGTGCCAGCAGTACCCACGGGCAAGAGAAGAGAAACACCATATATTTT.

This clonotype was counted many times. The V gene is TRBV5-1, the J gene TRBJ1-2, with TRBD1 matching 7 bases. The CDR3 is 16 amino acids. Germline assignment: CDR1 SGHRS and CDR2 YFSETQ. Losses at the gene ends were 1 base for V and 1 base for J; bases not matched to a gene: 7. The DNA of the CDR3 is TGCGCCAGCAGCTTGAAGGGACAGAACTTTAACTATGGCTACACCTTC. It is translated as CASSLKGQNFNYGYTF.

The chain joins TRBV12-5 to TRBJ1-1, with no clear D. The CDR3 spans 13 residues. V was trimmed by 8 bases and J by 2 bases, leaving 12 bases between them. Looked up from germline, CDR1 is LGHNT and CDR2 is FRNRAP. CDR3 in DNA: TGTGCTAGTCAACTCTTGGTAAACACTGAAGCTTTCTTT. This codes for CASQLLVNTEAFF.

Ten or more counts support this clonotype. This CDR3 reads CASSVGRNSPLHF. The CDR3, as DNA: TGTGCCAGCAGTGTAGGCAGAAATTCACCCCTCCACTTT. The chain has TRBV2 and TRBJ1-6; no clear D. From germline, CDR1 is SNHLY and CDR2 FYNNEI. CDR3 length: 13 residues. The ends were cut back, 4 bases at V and 7 bases at J, with 8 bases in the middle.

DNA of the CDR3: TGTGCCAGCAGCCACGGAGACGTCACCTACGAGCAGTACTTC. Its translation is CASSHGDVTYEQYF. This chain joins TRBV5-6 and TRBJ2-7, with no clear D. CDR3 length equals 14 residues. V lost 4 bases and J lost 2, with 13 bases in between. Germline CDR1 SGHDT, CDR2 YYEEEE.

The chain employs TRBV6-2 or TRBV6-3 and TRBJ2-7; D is ambiguous. V was clipped by 1 base and J by 5 bases, with 6 bases between them. The CDR3 runs 12 residues. CDR1 is MNHEY, CDR2 SVGEGT, per germline. CDR3 loop: CASSYFPHEQYF. The CDR3 region has the DNA TGTGCCAGCAGTTACTTCCCGCACGAGCAGTACTTC.

In this sample, this clonotype turned up many times. DNA for the CDR3: TGTGCCATCAGTGGGGAGACCCACTTCGAGCTGTTTTTT. Amino acids: CAISGETHFELFF. V and J are TRBV10-3 and TRBJ2-2; maybe TRBD2 (5 bases). The CDR3 has 13 residues. Germline values: CDR1 ENHRY, CDR2 SYGVKD. Deletions cut 4 bases from V and 11 bases from J, with 14 bases between.

This clonotype appeared a few times. This may be a read error: a much more frequent sequence differs by one nucleotide. V is TRBV6-5 and J is TRBJ2-7; D ambiguous. The CDR3 has 16 residues. The germline CDR1 and CDR2 sequences are MNHEY and SVGAGI. In DNA, the CDR3 is TGTGCCAGCAGTTACTCGGGAAGGGCCCAATTCTACGCGCAGTACTTC. Amino acid sequence: CASSYSGRAQFYAQYF.